Below are 27 T cell receptor beta chains sequenced from a single sample in a study of blood T cell repertoires in COVID-19 (dated by TCRdb to about 2020). Library preparation was by the immunoSEQ multiplex PCR assay. What TCRdb holds here is the immuneACCESS table cut down to in-frame rearrangements. Part of the clones is not present; checked against another copy, under half of the missing clones reflect an unresolved V gene, and the others are unexplained. For this sample the table gives about 71,000 clones, of which 82% were detected only once. The ten most abundant clones make up 12% to 15% of the sample. The material sequenced was peripheral blood. The receptors come from a woman of 80 years or more with acute or convalescent COVID-19.

This clone was recorded once. The gene calls are TRBV7-7 and TRBJ2-2; 8 bases are shared with TRBD1. Germline CDR1 SSHAT, CDR2 FNYEAQ (reference sequence). J was trimmed by 5 bases and V by 5 bases; bases with no gene match: 7. This CDR3 is built from 15 residues. CDR3 protein: CASSTLTGGTGELFF. DNA for the CDR3: TGTGCCAGCAGCACCTTAACAGGGGGTACCGGGGAGCTGTTTTTT.

The chain joins TRBV11-3 to TRBJ1-2; TRBD1 matches 7 bases. Germline lookup yields CDR1 SGHNT and CDR2 YENEEA. The CDR3 has 13 amino acids. With 5 bases clipped from V and 4 bases from J, the junction kept 4 bases outside the gene matches. Here the CDR3 reads CASSNRGGYGYTF. The CDR3 coding sequence is TGTGCCAGCAGCAACAGGGGCGGCTATGGCTACACCTTC.

The genes are TRBV14 and TRBJ1-2; 10 bases align to TRBD1. With 6 bases clipped from V and 4 bases from J, the junction kept 11 bases outside the gene matches. CDR3 length: 16 amino acids. Germline V lookup: CDR1 SGHDN, CDR2 FVKESK. This CDR3 reads CASRPTGTGEAYGYTF. The CDR3 DNA is TGTGCCAGCAGACCAACCGGGACAGGGGAAGCCTATGGCTACACCTTC.

J is TRBJ2-7 and V is TRBV30; TRBD1 agrees at 8 bases. J gave up 4 bases and V 5 bases, and 10 bases lay outside the gene matches. CDR3 length: 14 residues. Germline V lookup: CDR1 GTSNPN, CDR2 SVGIG (reference sequence). The CDR3: CAWDRRQGIYEQYF. CDR3 nucleotide sequence: TGTGCCTGGGACCGTCGACAGGGGATTTACGAGCAGTACTTC.

The genes are TRBV6-5 and TRBJ1-1; 10 bases fit TRBD1. The CDR3 consists of 14 residues. Germline trimming cut 10 bases from V and 5 bases from J; bases unmatched to any gene: 10. Per the germline V gene, CDR1 is MNHEY and CDR2 is SVGAGI. CDR3 DNA: TGTGCCATTTCCCGGGACAGGGGAAGGACTGAAGCTTTCTTT. Translated: CAISRDRGRTEAFF.

In the case of this clone: The junction differs from germline at one of its ends, possibly a read error. The sample contains more than one DNA sequence encoding this CDR3. The chain employs TRBV3-1 (or the pseudogene TRBV3-2) and TRBJ1-1; 7 bases match TRBD1. This CDR3 is 15 amino acids long. The germline gives CDR1 LGHDT, CDR2 YNNKEL (reference sequence). For the CDR3, the DNA is TGCGCCAGCAGCCCCACGATGACAGGGTACACTGAAGCTTTCTTT. It translates to CASSPTMTGYTEAFF.

The chain is built from TRBV6-5 and TRBJ1-3; no firm D call. From germline, CDR1 is MNHEY and CDR2 SVGAGI. Trimming stripped 6 bases from V and 0 bases from J, with 9 bases between. There are 14 residues in the CDR3. CDR3 protein: CASREGYSGNTIYF. The CDR3 nucleotides read TGTGCCAGCAGGGAGGGTTACTCTGGAAACACCATATATTTT.

The chain couples TRBV11-3 to TRBJ2-1, with unresolved D. The CDR3 loop spans 15 amino acids. Germline values: CDR1 SGHNT, CDR2 YENEEA. The ends were cut back, 6 bases at V and 2 bases at J, with 14 bases in the middle. This CDR3 is CASSGGPETYNEQFF. DNA of the CDR3: TGTGCCAGCAGTGGTGGGCCCGAAACCTACAATGAGCAGTTCTTC.

V is TRBV3-1 (or the pseudogene TRBV3-2) and J is TRBJ2-7, with 7 bases lining up with TRBD2. This CDR3 spans 14 amino acids. V was clipped by 6 bases and J by 4 bases; unmatched bases: 9. The germline V gene encodes CDR1 LGHDT and CDR2 YNNKEL (reference sequence). The CDR3 here is CASSPVQRGYEQYF. CDR3 bases: TGTGCCAGCAGTCCCGTCCAGCGGGGATACGAGCAGTACTTC.

The chain links TRBV10-3 to TRBJ1-1; D is possibly TRBD1 (5 bases). The V gene's germline CDR1 is ENHRY and CDR2 SYGVKD. Trimming removed 6 bases at V and 4 bases at J, with 9 bases between. The CDR3 has 12 amino acids. The CDR3 sequence is CAIRTGGTEAFF. For the CDR3, the DNA is TGTGCCATCAGAACGGGGGGCACTGAAGCTTTCTTT.

This rearrangement joins TRBV3-1 (or the pseudogene TRBV3-2) to TRBJ2-1; 10 bases match TRBD2. Per the germline V gene, CDR1 is LGHDT and CDR2 is YNNKEL (reference sequence). With V trimmed by 0 bases and J by 4 bases, 6 bases remained unmatched. The CDR3 runs to 17 residues. The CDR3 DNA is TGTGCCAGCAGCCAAGACGCACTAGCGGGATGGTACAATGAGCAGTTCTTC. This translates into CASSQDALAGWYNEQFF.

This chain joins TRBV10-3 and TRBJ2-3; 11 bases line up with TRBD2. V was clipped by 0 bases and J by 1 base; unmatched bases: 6. The CDR3 runs 18 residues. CDR1 and CDR2 from the germline V gene are ENHRY and SYGVKD. The CDR3: CAISESPFSGRGTDTQYF. CDR3 in DNA: TGTGCCATCAGTGAGTCCCCATTTAGCGGGAGGGGCACAGATACGCAGTATTTT.

This chain links TRBV5-4 with TRBJ2-7, with TRBD2 matching 8 bases. CDR1 is SGHNT, CDR2 YYREEE, per germline (reference sequence). Germline trimming cut 2 bases from V and 4 bases from J; bases unmatched to any gene: 5. The CDR3 loop spans 14 amino acids. CDR3 DNA sequence: TGTGCCAGCAGCTTACTAGCGGCCCCATACGAGCAGTACTTC. Protein sequence: CASSLLAAPYEQYF. Together with reference TRBV5-4 and TRBJ2-7, the CDR3 gives the full variable domain: ETGVTQSPTHLIKTRGQQVTLRCSSQSGHNTVSWYQQALGQGPQFIFQYYREEENGRGNFPPRFSGLQFPNYSSELNVNALELDDSALYLCASSLLAAPYEQYFGPGTRLTVT.

This clone showed up just once. The rearrangement joins TRBV18 to TRBJ2-2; 14 bases map to TRBD2. Trimming removed 6 bases from V and 3 bases from J; junction bases left unmatched: 3. The CDR3 has 16 residues. Germline values: CDR1 KGHSH, CDR2 LQKENI. CDR3 sequence (DNA): TGTGCCAGCTCCTCGGGACTAGCGGGAGACACCGGGGAGCTGTTTTTT. This sequence encodes CASSSGLAGDTGELFF.

The chain is built from TRBV19 and TRBJ2-7; no clear D. The ends were cut back, 1 base at V and 1 base at J, with 8 bases in the middle. The CDR3 is 14 amino acids. Germline CDR1 and CDR2: LNHDA and SQIVND (reference sequence). For the CDR3, the DNA is TGTGCCAGTAGTATAGTTGCGTCTTCCTACGAGCAGTACTTC. Protein: CASSIVASSYEQYF.

The rearrangement links TRBV9 to TRBJ2-5; TRBD1 is a possible D gene (6 bases). The CDR3 totals 13 residues. The germline V gene encodes CDR1 SGDLS and CDR2 YYNGEE. V was pared by 2 bases and J by 2 bases, with 7 bases between. This CDR3 reads CASSVRGQETQYF. CDR3 nucleotides: TGTGCCAGCAGCGTGAGGGGGCAAGAGACCCAGTACTTC. Supplemented by reference TRBV9 and TRBJ2-5, the full variable domain reads DSGVTQTPKHLITATGQRVTLRCSPRSGDLSVYWYQQSLDQGLQFLIQYYNGEERAKGNILERFSAQQFPDLHSELNLSSLELGDSALYFCASSVRGQETQYFGPGTRLLVL.

The V call is TRBV11-2, the J call TRBJ1-3, with D uncertain. CDR3 length: 16 residues. CDR1 is SGHAT, CDR2 FQNNGV, per germline. V lost 1 base and J lost 0, with 10 bases in between. This CDR3 reads CASSLGRSYSGNTIYF. Written as DNA, the CDR3 is TGTGCCAGCAGCTTAGGCAGGTCCTACTCTGGAAACACCATATATTTT.

V usage is TRBV6-5 and J usage is TRBJ1-1, with TRBD1 matching 8 bases. After removal of 9 bases from V and 3 bases from J, the junction contained 6 bases not matched to a gene. Germline V gives CDR1 MNHEY, CDR2 SVGAGI. The CDR3 is made up of 13 amino acids. CDR3 in amino acids: CASSRGLDTEAFF. Written as DNA, the CDR3 is TGTGCCAGTAGCAGGGGGCTGGACACTGAAGCTTTCTTT.

J is TRBJ2-1 and V is TRBV6-1; the match to TRBD2 covers 10 bases. Trimming cost V 3 bases and J 9 bases; bases outside gene matches: 17. The CDR3 covers 18 residues. Per the germline V gene, CDR1 is MNHNS and CDR2 is SASEGT. Written as DNA, the CDR3 is TGTGCCAGCAGTGATCTGGCTAGCGGGAGATTCACGGCAACTGAGCAGTTCTTC. Protein: CASSDLASGRFTATEQFF.

The chain links TRBV7-8 to TRBJ1-5, with 7 nucleotides matching TRBD1. The CDR3 has 17 residues. Germline trimming cut 3 bases from V and 6 bases from J; bases unmatched to any gene: 14. Germline-derived CDR1 and CDR2 are SGHVS and FQNEAQ. The chain's CDR3 is CASSFRDSTGLRQPQHF. The DNA for the CDR3 is TGTGCCAGCAGCTTCAGAGACTCGACAGGGCTACGTCAGCCCCAGCATTTT.

The chain links TRBV9 to TRBJ2-3; TRBD2 aligns across 9 bases. The CDR3 loop spans 15 amino acids. Germline trimming cut 0 bases from V and 4 bases from J; bases unmatched to any gene: 3. CDR1 is SGDLS, CDR2 YYNGEE, per germline. The chain's CDR3 is CASSVVGTSPDTQYF. The DNA of the CDR3 is TGTGCCAGCAGCGTAGTTGGGACTAGCCCAGATACGCAGTATTTT.

The chain links TRBV6-5 to TRBJ2-7, with D possibly matching TRBD2 (7 bases). The germline V gene encodes CDR1 MNHEY and CDR2 SVGAGI. CDR3 length equals 13 residues. Trimming left V 8 bases short and J 0 bases short, with 11 bases between. CDR3 sequence reads: CASGEGVSYEQYF. The CDR3 DNA reads TGTGCCAGCGGGGAGGGGGTCTCCTACGAGCAGTACTTC.

This chain joins TRBV13 and TRBJ2-1, with 9 bases that match TRBD1. Germline V gene data show CDR1 as PRHDT and CDR2 as FYEKMQ (reference sequence). J lost 2 bases, V lost 5 bases, and 10 bases had no gene match. CDR3 length: 17 amino acids. CDR3 nucleotide sequence: TGTGCCAGCAGCCCCACTACGGGACAGGGTGCCTACAATGAGCAGTTCTTC. This translates into CASSPTTGQGAYNEQFF.

V is TRBV6-5 and J is TRBJ1-4; D gene ambiguous. Trimming left V 8 bases short and J 5 bases short, with 15 bases between. Germline CDR1 MNHEY, CDR2 SVGAGI. This CDR3 spans 14 amino acids. The CDR3 loop reads CASAVEVRNEKLFF. DNA for the CDR3: TGTGCCAGCGCCGTGGAAGTCAGGAATGAAAAACTGTTTTTT.

The rearrangement links TRBV11-2 to TRBJ2-7, with 12 positions matching TRBD2. Germline V gene data show CDR1 as SGHAT and CDR2 as FQNNGV. V dropped 6 bases and J dropped 4; count of bases not matched to a gene: 16. This CDR3 spans 18 amino acids. The CDR3 sequence: CASSYTSIGTSGLYEQYF. CDR3 bases: TGTGCCAGCAGTTATACCTCAATCGGGACTAGCGGGCTATACGAGCAGTACTTC.

The chain employs TRBV5-1 and TRBJ1-1; weak D call: TRBD1 (6 bases). This CDR3 has 13 residues. Per the germline V gene, CDR1 is SGHRS and CDR2 is YFSETQ. The V gene lost 8 bases and the J gene lost 1 base, with 12 bases spanning the gap. CDR3 region: CASYLQGNTEAFF. Here the CDR3 DNA reads TGCGCCAGTTACTTACAGGGGAACACTGAAGCTTTCTTT.

The V call is TRBV5-1, the J call TRBJ2-2, with D possibly TRBD2 on 5 matching bases. Germline assignment: CDR1 SGHRS and CDR2 YFSETQ. The CDR3 is 15 amino acids. Trimming shortened V by 10 bases and J by 7 bases, and 23 bases separated the two germline ends. The CDR3 region is CACREDVTSGGELFF. CDR3 sequence (DNA): TGCGCCTGCCGGGAAGACGTCACAAGTGGCGGGGAGCTGTTTTTT.